The 31 T cell receptor beta chains below come from one sample, sequenced in a study of blood T cell repertoires in COVID-19. Some clones are missing from TCRdb's copy, which holds only in-frame ones; the method was immunoSEQ multiplex PCR. Of over 200,000 clones listed, 75% to 90% are singletons. The specimen was PBMCs or T cells enriched from blood (not recorded which). The receptors were sampled from a woman in her thirties who had been exposed to COVID-19.

The J gene is TRBJ1-1, the V gene TRBV11-2, with D uncertain. The germline CDR1 and CDR2 sequences are SGHAT and FQNNGV. With 5 bases removed from V and 0 bases from J, the gap between germline ends came to 16 bases. CDR3 length: 16 amino acids. This chain's CDR3 is CASSPTVRRLNTEAFF. The CDR3 DNA reads as TGTGCCAGCAGCCCGACGGTTCGGCGGCTGAACACTGAAGCTTTCTTT.

The CDR3, as DNA: TGTGCCTCGAACAGAAAGACAGGGGAGTCCTACGAGCAGTACTTC. Amino acid sequence: CASNRKTGESYEQYF. V is TRBV30 and J is TRBJ2-7, with 8 nucleotides matching TRBD1. Germline V CDR1 and CDR2: GTSNPN, SVGIG (reference sequence). This CDR3 region has 15 residues. Trimming took 7 bases from V and 1 from J; bases not matched to a gene: 12.

V usage is TRBV6-5 and J usage is TRBJ2-7; 7 nucleotides match TRBD1. The CDR3 is made up of 13 amino acids. CDR1 is MNHEY, CDR2 SVGAGI, per germline. With V trimmed by 6 bases and J by 3 bases, 5 bases remained unmatched. The CDR3 here is CASRGTGVYEQYF. The DNA for the CDR3 is TGTGCCAGCAGGGGTACAGGGGTCTACGAGCAGTACTTC.

The chain uses TRBV6-1 and TRBJ1-5; a weak D match, TRBD1 (6 bases). The length of the CDR3 is 17 residues. Germline CDR1 is MNHNS and CDR2 is SASEGT. V lost 2 bases to trimming and J lost 4 bases, with 18 bases between them. The CDR3 here is CASSEIRRTALNQPQHF. DNA for the CDR3: TGTGCCAGCAGTGAAATCAGGAGGACAGCCTTAAATCAGCCCCAGCATTTT.

This clone was detected once. This chain connects TRBV30 to TRBJ2-7; tentatively, D is TRBD2 (6 bases). V lost 0 bases and J 5 bases, leaving 20 bases between the germline ends. This CDR3 is 16 amino acids long. CDR1 GTSNPN and CDR2 SVGIG come from the germline V gene (reference sequence). The CDR3 here is CAWSVRGYYPLDEQYF. The CDR3 DNA reads TGTGCCTGGAGTGTACGGGGGTATTACCCCCTAGACGAGCAGTACTTC. The full variable domain, completed using reference TRBV30 and TRBJ2-7, is SQTIHQWPATLVQPVGSPLSLECTVEGTSNPNLYWYRQAAGRGLQLLFYSVGIGQISSEVPQNLSASRPQDRQFILSSKKLLLSDSGFYLCAWSVRGYYPLDEQYFGPGTRLTVT.

This chain links TRBV11-2 with TRBJ1-4; D might be TRBD1 (5 bases). CDR1 and CDR2 from the germline V gene are SGHAT and FQNNGV. V gave up 7 bases and J gave up 4 bases, with 19 bases separating them. The CDR3 consists of 16 residues. CDR3 in amino acids: CASTSFRGPDNEKLFF. The CDR3 bases are TGTGCCAGCACCTCATTTAGGGGCCCGGATAATGAAAAACTGTTTTTT.

The CDR3 DNA is TGTGCTAGTGGCCTGGGGAGCTCCTACAATGAGCAGTTCTTC. Its translation: CASGLGSSYNEQFF. This sequence joins TRBV12-5 and TRBJ2-1; possibly TRBD2 for D (5 bases). The V gene's germline CDR1 is LGHNT and CDR2 FRNRAP. The CDR3 length is 14 residues. The V end was cut by 6 bases, the J end by 0 bases, with 9 bases between.

This chain links TRBV7-2 with TRBJ2-2; TRBD2 matches 8 bases. V was clipped by 5 bases and J by 1 base; unmatched bases: 3. The CDR3 covers 15 residues. Germline CDR1 reads SGHTA; CDR2 reads FQGNSA. This chain's CDR3 is CASSLGTRNTGELFF. CDR3 in DNA: TGTGCCAGCAGCCTAGGGACTAGGAACACCGGGGAGCTGTTTTTT.

The rearrangement uses TRBV9 and TRBJ2-7, with 9 bases lining up with TRBD1. Germline CDR1 SGDLS, CDR2 YYNGEE. The CDR3 runs to 15 residues. With 4 bases clipped from V and 5 bases from J, the junction kept 10 bases outside the gene matches. CDR3 nucleotides: TGTGCCAGCAGCCCCCGGGGACAGGGCCTCCACGAGCAGTACTTC. Protein: CASSPRGQGLHEQYF.

CDR3 nucleotides: TGTGCCAGCAGTTCGCTGACAGGGGGTAGTCCCGAGCAGTACTTC. The encoded protein is CASSSLTGGSPEQYF. The chain carries TRBV28 and TRBJ2-7; 9 bases agree with TRBD1. The ends lost 4 bases at V and 6 bases at J; junction bases unmatched: 10. CDR1 MDHEN and CDR2 SYDVKM come from the germline V gene. CDR3 length: 15 residues.

The chain has TRBV5-1 and TRBJ2-3, with 7 bases that match TRBD2. The V gene's germline CDR1 is SGHRS and CDR2 YFSETQ. V trimming: 0 bases; J trimming: 4 bases; junction bases outside the gene matches: 8. The CDR3 extends over 16 amino acids. CDR3 loop: CASSLALAGTADTQYF. DNA of the CDR3: TGCGCCAGCAGCTTGGCCTTAGCGGGCACCGCAGATACGCAGTATTTT.

The CDR3, as DNA: TGTGCCAGCAGCTTGGGAGGGGATGGACAGCCCCAGCATTTT. It encodes CASSLGGDGQPQHF. The rearrangement links TRBV7-2 to TRBJ1-5, with D tentatively TRBD1 (5 bases). The CDR3 is made up of 14 amino acids. Germline CDR1 SGHTA, CDR2 FQGNSA. The V end lost 3 bases, the J end lost 7 bases, and 13 bases lay between the germline ends.

This chain joins TRBV5-6 and TRBJ2-5; D possibly corresponds to TRBD2 (6 bases). This CDR3 spans 15 amino acids. Germline V gene data show CDR1 as SGHDT and CDR2 as YYEEEE. Deletions cut 0 bases from V and 5 bases from J, with 14 bases between. CDR3 amino acids: CASSLVGREGETQYF. As DNA, the CDR3 is TGTGCCAGCAGCTTGGTCGGGCGGGAAGGCGAGACCCAGTACTTC. The variable domain in full, completed from reference TRBV5-6 and TRBJ2-5, reads DAGVTQSPTHLIKTRGQQVTLRCSPKSGHDTVSWYQQALGQGPQFIFQYYEEEERQRGNFPDRFSGHQFPNYSSELNVNALLLGDSALYLCASSLVGREGETQYFGPGTRLLVL.

The chain recombines TRBV7-8 with TRBJ2-5; D unresolved. V was clipped by 1 base and J by 5 bases, with 11 bases between them. This CDR3 region has 14 residues. CDR1 is SGHVS and CDR2 is FQNEAQ in the germline V gene. The CDR3 protein is CASSLERERETQYF. The CDR3 region has the DNA TGTGCCAGCAGCTTAGAACGAGAGAGGGAGACCCAGTACTTC.

The CDR3 coding sequence is TGCGCCAGCAGGAGGGGTGGAGCGGGACAGAACACCGGGGAGCTGTTTTTT. Its translation: CASRRGGAGQNTGELFF. The V and J genes are TRBV10-2 and TRBJ2-2, with D perhaps TRBD2 (7 bases). There are 17 residues in the CDR3. V was shortened by 6 bases and J by 1 base, with 18 bases between the two germline ends. Per the germline V gene, CDR1 is WSHSY and CDR2 is SAAADI.

The chain joins TRBV9 to TRBJ2-2; D might be TRBD2 (5 bases). This CDR3 comprises 16 residues. Trimming cost V 0 bases and J 0 bases, with 9 bases left between them. Per germline, CDR1 SGDLS and CDR2 YYNGEE. CDR3 bases: TGTGCCAGCAGCGTAGAGTGGCGGGCGAACACCGGGGAGCTGTTTTTT. Encoded protein: CASSVEWRANTGELFF.

The chain couples TRBV5-6 to TRBJ1-2, with D perhaps TRBD1 (6 bases). This CDR3 region has 15 residues. In germline, CDR1 is SGHDT, CDR2 YYEEEE. V was cut by 1 base and J by 0 bases, with 10 bases left in between. This CDR3 is CASSLLRTANYGYTF. The CDR3 DNA follows: TGTGCCAGCAGCTTGCTTCGGACAGCTAACTATGGCTACACCTTC.

This rearrangement joins TRBV5-1 to TRBJ1-1; a weak D match, TRBD1 (5 bases). The CDR3 runs to 15 residues. The germline V gene has CDR1 SGHRS and CDR2 YFSETQ. The V end was cut by 2 bases, the J end by 3 bases, with 14 bases between. CDR3 protein: CASSFFSSGDTEAFF. The CDR3 DNA reads TGCGCCAGCAGCTTTTTTTCATCGGGGGACACTGAAGCTTTCTTT.

This sequence joins TRBV27 and TRBJ1-2, with D perhaps matching TRBD1 (5 bases). Trimming removed 4 bases from V and 7 bases from J, with 22 bases in between. CDR1 is MNHEY and CDR2 is SMNVEV in the germline V gene (reference sequence). This CDR3 contains 16 residues. The CDR3: CASSSEGRGFRGGYTF. CDR3 DNA: TGTGCCAGCAGTTCGGAGGGAAGGGGTTTTCGGGGTGGCTACACCTTC.

The chain combines TRBV9 with TRBJ2-5, with TRBD2 as a possible D gene (5 bases). V dropped 2 bases and J dropped 4 bases, with 12 bases sitting between them. This CDR3 contains 14 residues. The germline CDR1 and CDR2 sequences are SGDLS and YYNGEE. This chain's CDR3 is CASSVTPAGETQYF. DNA for the CDR3: TGTGCCAGCAGCGTCACTCCTGCGGGAGAGACCCAGTACTTC.

This chain uses TRBV2 with TRBJ1-2; possibly TRBD1 for D (6 bases). The CDR3 has 14 amino acids. CDR1 is SNHLY, CDR2 FYNNEI, per germline. The V gene lost 6 bases and the J gene lost 2 bases, with 13 bases spanning the gap. CDR3 in DNA: TGTGCCAGCAGCCCTAACAGGGAAAACTATGGCTACACCTTC. Translation: CASSPNRENYGYTF.

This chain joins TRBV19 and TRBJ2-7; D perhaps matches TRBD2 (6 bases). CDR3 length: 16 amino acids. The V and J ends lost 1 base and 4 bases respectively, with 17 bases between them. Germline CDR1 LNHDA, CDR2 SQIVND (reference sequence). The CDR3 DNA is TGTGCCAGTAGTATAGGGGAGGCTTGGAGTGGTTACGAGCAGTACTTC. Encoded protein: CASSIGEAWSGYEQYF. Variable domain in full (rest from reference TRBV19 and TRBJ2-7): DGGITQSPKYLFRKEGQNVTLSCEQNLNHDAMYWYRQDPGQGLRLIYYSQIVNDFQKGDIAEGYSVSREKKESFPLTVTSAQKNPTAFYLCASSIGEAWSGYEQYFGPGTRLTVT.

The chain joins TRBV4-1 to TRBJ2-5, with 9 bases lining up with TRBD2. Germline lookup yields CDR1 MGHRA and CDR2 YSYEKL. With V trimmed by 0 bases and J by 5 bases, 7 bases remained unmatched. The CDR3 consists of 16 residues. CDR3 sequence: CASSQDGAGGSETQYF. CDR3 DNA: TGCGCCAGCAGCCAAGATGGGGCGGGAGGGTCGGAGACCCAGTACTTC.

This clone was recorded only once. The chain uses TRBV7-2 and TRBJ2-7; 8 bases agree with TRBD1. There are 15 residues in the CDR3. Per germline, CDR1 SGHTA and CDR2 FQGNSA. The trim removed 0 bases at V and 3 bases at J, leaving 4 bases unmatched. Written as DNA, the CDR3 is TGTGCCAGCAGCTTAGCCAGGGGGCGAATCTACGAGCAGTACTTC. It is translated as CASSLARGRIYEQYF.

DNA of the CDR3: TGCAGTGCTAGTTCCCTCAGGGGTTCCACTGAAGCTTTCTTT. Translation: CSASSLRGSTEAFF. This chain uses TRBV20-1 with TRBJ1-1; D is possibly TRBD1 (6 bases). The CDR3 length is 14 residues. V lost 3 bases and J 4 bases, leaving 15 bases between the germline ends. Germline V gene sequence: CDR1 DFQATT, CDR2 SNEGSKA (reference sequence).

The rearrangement joins TRBV6-5 to TRBJ1-1; D unresolved. CDR1 is MNHEY, CDR2 SVGAGI, per germline. Trimming left V 5 bases short and J 6 bases short, with 13 bases between. This CDR3 comprises 13 residues. The CDR3 coding sequence is TGTGCCAGCAGTCTGTCGGGGAGCGCTGAAGCTTTCTTT. Amino acids: CASSLSGSAEAFF.

The CDR3 region has the DNA TGTGCCAGCAGTTACTCGGGACTCCTCCAAGAGACCCAGTACTTC. This sequence encodes CASSYSGLLQETQYF. The chain carries TRBV6-5 and TRBJ2-5, with D maybe TRBD2 (6 bases). The CDR3 extends over 15 amino acids. Germline CDR1 reads MNHEY; CDR2 reads SVGAGI. With 0 bases removed from V and 1 base from J, the gap between germline ends came to 9 bases.

The V and J genes are TRBV5-1 and TRBJ2-1; maybe TRBD2 (5 bases). The CDR3 runs to 15 residues. Germline V gene lookup returns CDR1 SGHRS and CDR2 YFSETQ. Trimming removed 4 bases from V and 1 base from J, with 12 bases in between. CDR3 nucleotide sequence: TGCGCCAGCAGCCTGGACGTAGCGTCCTACAATGAGCAGTTCTTC. Translated, it gives CASSLDVASYNEQFF.

This clone was observed many times. The chain recombines TRBV29-1 with TRBJ1-2, with D perhaps TRBD1 (5 bases). Trimming removed 4 bases from V and 4 bases from J, with 10 bases in between. There are 12 residues in the CDR3. The germline gives CDR1 SQVTM, CDR2 ANQGSEA. The DNA of the CDR3 is TGCAGCGTTGGACAGATAGTCTATGGCTACACCTTC. This codes for CSVGQIVYGYTF. The full variable domain, its missing parts supplied by reference TRBV29-1 and TRBJ1-2, is SAVISQKPSRDICQRGTSLTIQCQVDSQVTMMFWYRQQPGQSLTLIATANQGSEATYESGFVIDKFPISRPNLTFSTLTVSNMSPEDSSIYLCSVGQIVYGYTFGSGTRLTVV.

This clone has a handful of counts. The rearrangement joins TRBV3-1 (or the pseudogene TRBV3-2) to TRBJ2-2, with 8 bases aligning to TRBD2. After removal of 4 bases from V and 4 bases from J, the junction contained 8 bases not matched to a gene. Germline CDR1 reads LGHDT; CDR2 reads YNNKEL (reference sequence). The CDR3 extends over 16 amino acids. The CDR3 region has the DNA TGTGCCAGCAGCCTCCCAGCGGGAGTTAGCACCGGGGAGCTGTTTTTT. This translates into CASSLPAGVSTGELFF.

This CDR3 reads CASSDSPPGGYTDEQFF. CDR3 DNA sequence: TGTGCCAGCAGTGATTCCCCGCCAGGGGGCTATACAGATGAGCAGTTCTTC. V is TRBV6-1 and J is TRBJ2-1; 8 bases map to TRBD1. Germline values: CDR1 MNHNS, CDR2 SASEGT. This CDR3 is built from 17 residues. The J segment lost 8 bases and the V segment lost 3 bases, leaving 15 bases of the junction unmatched.